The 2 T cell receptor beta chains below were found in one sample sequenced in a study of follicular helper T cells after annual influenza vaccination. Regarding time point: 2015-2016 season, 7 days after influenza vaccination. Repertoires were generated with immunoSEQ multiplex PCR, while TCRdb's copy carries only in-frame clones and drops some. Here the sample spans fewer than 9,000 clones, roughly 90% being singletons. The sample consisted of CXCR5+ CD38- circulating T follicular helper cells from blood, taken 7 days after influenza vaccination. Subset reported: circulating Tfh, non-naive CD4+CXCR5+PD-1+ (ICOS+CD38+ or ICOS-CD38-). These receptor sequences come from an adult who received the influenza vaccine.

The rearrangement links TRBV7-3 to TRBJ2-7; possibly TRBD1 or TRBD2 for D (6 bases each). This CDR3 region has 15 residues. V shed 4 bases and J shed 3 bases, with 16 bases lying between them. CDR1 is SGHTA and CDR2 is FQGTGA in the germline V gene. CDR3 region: CASSSAPGAGYEQYF. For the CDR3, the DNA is TGTGCCAGCAGCTCGGCCCCGGGGGCCGGCTACGAGCAGTACTTC.

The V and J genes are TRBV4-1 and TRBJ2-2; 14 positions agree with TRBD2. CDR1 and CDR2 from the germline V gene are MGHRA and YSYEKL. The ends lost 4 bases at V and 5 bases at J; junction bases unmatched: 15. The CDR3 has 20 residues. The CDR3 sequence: CASSRRLKPTSGRVTGELFF. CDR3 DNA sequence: TGCGCCAGCAGCCGCCGACTTAAGCCGACTAGCGGGAGGGTTACCGGGGAGCTGTTTTTT.